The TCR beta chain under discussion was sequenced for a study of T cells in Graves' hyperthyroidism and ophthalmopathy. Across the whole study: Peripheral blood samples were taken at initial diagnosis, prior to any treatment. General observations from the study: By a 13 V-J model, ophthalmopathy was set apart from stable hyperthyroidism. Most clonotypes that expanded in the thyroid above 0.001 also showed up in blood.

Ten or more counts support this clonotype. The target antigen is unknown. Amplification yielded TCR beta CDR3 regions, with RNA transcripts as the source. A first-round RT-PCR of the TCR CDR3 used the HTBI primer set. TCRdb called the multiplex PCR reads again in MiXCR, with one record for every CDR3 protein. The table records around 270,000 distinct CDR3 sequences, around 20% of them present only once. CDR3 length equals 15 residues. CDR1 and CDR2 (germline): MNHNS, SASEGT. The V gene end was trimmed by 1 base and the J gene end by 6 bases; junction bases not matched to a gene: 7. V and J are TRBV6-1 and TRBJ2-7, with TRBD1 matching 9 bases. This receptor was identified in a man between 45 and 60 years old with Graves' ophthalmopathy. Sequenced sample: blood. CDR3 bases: TGTGCCAGCAGTGAAGACTGGACAGGGGCCTCCGAGCAGTACTTC. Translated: CASSEDWTGASEQYF.